The present entry profiles one T cell receptor beta chain with its context. Antigen: not known. This sample was included in a study of shared clonotypes between healthy human individuals. In the study overall: Donors were two women and a few men aged 18 to 49.

Across several immunoSEQ plates, the genomic DNA of each subset was split evenly. Libraries were prepared by immunoSEQ multiplex PCR; TCRdb keeps only in-frame clonotypes and omits some of them. Here the sample spans a few hundred thousand clones, around 76% being singletons. The germline V and J ends were trimmed by 0 bases and 4 bases, with 9 bases remaining between them. The CDR3 is made up of 14 amino acids. Germline assignment: CDR1 SGHVS and CDR2 FQNEAQ. Study-wide results and caveats: The sole specimen, blood, was sampled, and tissue repertoires likely differ.

Genomic DNA for unsorted samples was obtained from around 94 million PBMCs. The clonotype was recovered from a woman in her forties in good health. Some clones in this sample may be carry-over from other donors' samples. Sequenced: PBMCs. The J gene is TRBJ1-2, the V gene TRBV7-8; the D is unclear. The CDR3 nucleotides read TGTGCCAGCAGCTTAGCTGCGCGGACCTATGGCTACACCTTC. This sequence encodes CASSLAARTYGYTF.